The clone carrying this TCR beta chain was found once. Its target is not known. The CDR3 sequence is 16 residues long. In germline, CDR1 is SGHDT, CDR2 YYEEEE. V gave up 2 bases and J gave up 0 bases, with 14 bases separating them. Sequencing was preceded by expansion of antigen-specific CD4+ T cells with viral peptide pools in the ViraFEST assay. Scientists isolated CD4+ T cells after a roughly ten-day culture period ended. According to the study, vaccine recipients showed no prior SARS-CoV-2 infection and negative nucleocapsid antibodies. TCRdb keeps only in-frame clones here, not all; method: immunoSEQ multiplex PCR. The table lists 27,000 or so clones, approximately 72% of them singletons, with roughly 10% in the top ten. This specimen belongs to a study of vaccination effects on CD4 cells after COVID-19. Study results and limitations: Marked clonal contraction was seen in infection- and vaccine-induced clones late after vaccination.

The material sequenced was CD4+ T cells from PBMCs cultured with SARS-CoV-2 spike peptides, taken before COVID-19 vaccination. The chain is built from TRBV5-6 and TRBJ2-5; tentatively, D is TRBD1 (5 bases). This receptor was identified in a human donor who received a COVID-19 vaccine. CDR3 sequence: CASSLFRRGYQETQYF. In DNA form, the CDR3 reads TGTGCCAGCAGCTTATTTAGAAGGGGCTACCAAGAGACCCAGTACTTC.